A single T cell receptor beta chain is shown here with its context. Its cognate antigen is unknown. With 5 bases clipped from V and 3 bases from J, the junction kept 2 bases outside the gene matches. The CDR3 has 14 amino acids. Germline V gene data show CDR1 as SNHLY and CDR2 as FYNNEI. Clones were sequenced by immunoSEQ multiplex PCR, and TCRdb holds only the in-frame ones, with some missing. The sample has roughly 70,000 clones; 60% to 75% are singletons. This specimen comes from a study of vaccination effects on CD4 cells after COVID-19. Expansion with viral peptide pools was applied to antigen-specific CD4+ T cells by the ViraFEST assay prior to sequencing. Culture lasted 10 days before CD4+ T cell isolation. Between March and December 2020, the person had a SARS-CoV-2 infection that PCR confirmed. Study-level points and caveats: For convalescents, most of the spike-reactive clones seen post-vaccine were new vaccine-induced clones.

The chain combines TRBV2 with TRBJ2-7; TRBD2 matches at 12 bases. The TCR comes from a human donor who had a prior SARS-CoV-2 infection. Here the sequenced sample was CD4+ T cells from PBMCs cultured with HIV peptides, taken before COVID-19 vaccination. Described subset: HIV-1 Nef peptide pool negative control/reference culture. The CDR3 bases are TGTGCCAGCAGTACTAGCGGGGGGCTCTACGAGCAGTACTTC. Residues: CASSTSGGLYEQYF.